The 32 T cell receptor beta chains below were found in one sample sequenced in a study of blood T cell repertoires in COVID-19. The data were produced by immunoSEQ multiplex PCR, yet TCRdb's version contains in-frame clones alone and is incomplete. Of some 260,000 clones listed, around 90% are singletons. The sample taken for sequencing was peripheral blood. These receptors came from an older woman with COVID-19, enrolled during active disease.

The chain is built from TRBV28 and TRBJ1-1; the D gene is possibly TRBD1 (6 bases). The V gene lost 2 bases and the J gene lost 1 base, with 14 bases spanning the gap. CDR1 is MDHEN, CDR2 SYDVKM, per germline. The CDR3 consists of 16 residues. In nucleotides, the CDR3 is TGTGCCAGCAGTTTACTGAACAGGGAAACGAACACTGAAGCTTTCTTT. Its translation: CASSLLNRETNTEAFF.

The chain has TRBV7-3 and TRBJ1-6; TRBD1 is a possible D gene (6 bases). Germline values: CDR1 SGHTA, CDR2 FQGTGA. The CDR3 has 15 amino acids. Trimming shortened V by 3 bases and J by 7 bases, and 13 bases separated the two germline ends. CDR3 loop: CASSLGAGGNSPLHF. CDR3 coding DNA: TGTGCCAGCAGCTTGGGGGCTGGAGGAAATTCACCCCTCCACTTT.

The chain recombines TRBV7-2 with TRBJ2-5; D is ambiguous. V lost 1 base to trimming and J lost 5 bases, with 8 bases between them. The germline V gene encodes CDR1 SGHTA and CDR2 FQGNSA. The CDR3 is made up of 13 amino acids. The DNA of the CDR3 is TGTGCCAGCAGCTTAGGACCCAGGGAGACCCAGTACTTC. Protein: CASSLGPRETQYF.

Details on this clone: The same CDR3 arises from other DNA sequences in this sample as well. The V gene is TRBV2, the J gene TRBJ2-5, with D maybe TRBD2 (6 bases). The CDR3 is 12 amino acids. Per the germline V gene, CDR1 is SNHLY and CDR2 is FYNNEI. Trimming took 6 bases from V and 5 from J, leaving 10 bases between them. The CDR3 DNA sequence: TGTGCCAGCAGGCGGGACTCGGAGACCCAGTACTTC. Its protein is CASRRDSETQYF.

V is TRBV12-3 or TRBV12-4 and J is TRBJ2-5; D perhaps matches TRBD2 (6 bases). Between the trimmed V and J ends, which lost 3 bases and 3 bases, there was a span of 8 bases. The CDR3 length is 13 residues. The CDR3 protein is CASSFGGEETQYF. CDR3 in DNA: TGTGCCAGCAGTTTCGGAGGGGAAGAGACCCAGTACTTC.

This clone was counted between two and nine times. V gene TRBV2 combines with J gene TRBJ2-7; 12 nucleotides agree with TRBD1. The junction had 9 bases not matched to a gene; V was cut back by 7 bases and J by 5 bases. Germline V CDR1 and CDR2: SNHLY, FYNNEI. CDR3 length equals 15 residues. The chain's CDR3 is CASTLGTGGIDEQYF. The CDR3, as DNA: TGTGCCAGCACCCTGGGGACAGGGGGCATCGACGAGCAGTACTTC.

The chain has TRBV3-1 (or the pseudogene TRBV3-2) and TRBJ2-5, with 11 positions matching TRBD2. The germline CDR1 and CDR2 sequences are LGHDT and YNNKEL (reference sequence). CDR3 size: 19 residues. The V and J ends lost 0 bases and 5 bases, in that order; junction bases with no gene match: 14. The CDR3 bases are TGTGCCAGCAGCCAAGAGGAGACTAGCGGGAAGTTGAAAGGGGAGACCCAGTACTTC. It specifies CASSQEETSGKLKGETQYF.

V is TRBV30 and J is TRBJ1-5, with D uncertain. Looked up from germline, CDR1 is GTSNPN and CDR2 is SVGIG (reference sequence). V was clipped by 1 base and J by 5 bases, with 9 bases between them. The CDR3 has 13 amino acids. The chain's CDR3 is CAWSDSSDQPQHF. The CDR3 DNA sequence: TGTGCCTGGAGTGATTCGAGCGATCAGCCCCAGCATTTT.

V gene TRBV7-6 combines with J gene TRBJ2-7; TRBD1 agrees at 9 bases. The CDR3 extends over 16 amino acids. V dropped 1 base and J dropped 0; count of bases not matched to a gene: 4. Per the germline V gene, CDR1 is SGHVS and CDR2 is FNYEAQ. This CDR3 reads CASSLGTGQGSYEQYF. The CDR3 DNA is TGTGCCAGCAGCTTAGGAACGGGACAGGGCTCCTACGAGCAGTACTTC.

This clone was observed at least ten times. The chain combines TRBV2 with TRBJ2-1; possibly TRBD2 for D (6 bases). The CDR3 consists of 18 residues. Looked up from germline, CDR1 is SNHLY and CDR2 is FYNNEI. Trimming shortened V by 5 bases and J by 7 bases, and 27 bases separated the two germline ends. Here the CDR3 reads CASSPPSVGGSHGNEQFF. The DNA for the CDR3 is TGTGCCAGCAGTCCTCCTTCGGTGGGGGGATCTCATGGGAATGAGCAGTTCTTC.

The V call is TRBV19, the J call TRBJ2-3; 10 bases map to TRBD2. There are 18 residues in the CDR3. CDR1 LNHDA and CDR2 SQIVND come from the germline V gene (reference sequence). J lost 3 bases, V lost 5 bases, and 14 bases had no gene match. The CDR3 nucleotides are TGTGCCAGTAGTCACGTCTCCCCTACTAGCGGGATTACAGATACGCAGTATTTT. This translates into CASSHVSPTSGITDTQYF.

CDR3 region: CASSTRETYGEKLFF. CDR3 DNA sequence: TGTGCCAGCAGTACCCGGGAGACCTATGGGGAAAAACTGTTTTTT. The chain employs TRBV25-1 and TRBJ1-4; D ambiguous. Looked up from germline, CDR1 is MGHDK and CDR2 is SYGVNS. V lost 5 bases and J 8 bases, leaving 18 bases between the germline ends. This CDR3 has 15 amino acids.

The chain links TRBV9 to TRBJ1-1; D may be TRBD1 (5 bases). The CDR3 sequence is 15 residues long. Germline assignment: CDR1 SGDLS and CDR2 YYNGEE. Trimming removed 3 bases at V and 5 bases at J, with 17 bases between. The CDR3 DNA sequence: TGTGCCAGCAGCGGGCCCCGGGGCGCGGGGACTGAAGCTTTCTTT. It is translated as CASSGPRGAGTEAFF.

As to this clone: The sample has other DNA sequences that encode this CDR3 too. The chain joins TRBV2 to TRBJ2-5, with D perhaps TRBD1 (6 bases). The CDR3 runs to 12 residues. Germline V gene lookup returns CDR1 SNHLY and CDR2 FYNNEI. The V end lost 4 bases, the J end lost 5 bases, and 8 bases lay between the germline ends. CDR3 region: CASSGQGETQYF. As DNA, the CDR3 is TGTGCCAGCAGTGGGCAGGGGGAGACCCAGTACTTC.

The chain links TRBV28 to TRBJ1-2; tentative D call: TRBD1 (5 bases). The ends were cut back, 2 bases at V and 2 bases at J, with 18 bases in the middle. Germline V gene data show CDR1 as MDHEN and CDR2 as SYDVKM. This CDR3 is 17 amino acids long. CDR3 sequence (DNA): TGTGCCAGCAGTTTACGCCGACAGCACACGATCAACTATGGCTACACCTTC. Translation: CASSLRRQHTINYGYTF.

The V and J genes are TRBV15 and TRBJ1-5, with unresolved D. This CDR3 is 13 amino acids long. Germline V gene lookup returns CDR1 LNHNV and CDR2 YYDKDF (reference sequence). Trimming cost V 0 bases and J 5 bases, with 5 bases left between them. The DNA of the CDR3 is TGTGCCACCAGCAGAGATCTCTATCAGCCCCAGCATTTT. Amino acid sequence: CATSRDLYQPQHF. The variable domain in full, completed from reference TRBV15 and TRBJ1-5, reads DAMVIQNPRYQVTQFGKPVTLSCSQTLNHNVMYWYQQKSSQAPKLLFHYYDKDFNNEADTPDNFQSRRPNTSFCFLDIRSPGLGDTAMYLCATSRDLYQPQHFGDGTRLSIL.

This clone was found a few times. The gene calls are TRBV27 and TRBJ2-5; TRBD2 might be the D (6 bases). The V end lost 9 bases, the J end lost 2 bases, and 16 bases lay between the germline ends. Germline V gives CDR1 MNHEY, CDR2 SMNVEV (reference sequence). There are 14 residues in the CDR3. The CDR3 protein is CASRPGLRQETQYF. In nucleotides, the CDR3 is TGTGCCAGTAGACCGGGACTGAGGCAAGAGACCCAGTACTTC.

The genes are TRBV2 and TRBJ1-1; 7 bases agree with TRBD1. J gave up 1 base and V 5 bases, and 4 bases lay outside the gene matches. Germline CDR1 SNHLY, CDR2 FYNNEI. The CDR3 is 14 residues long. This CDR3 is CASSPGQWNTEAFF. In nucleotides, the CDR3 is TGTGCCAGCAGTCCGGGACAGTGGAACACTGAAGCTTTCTTT.

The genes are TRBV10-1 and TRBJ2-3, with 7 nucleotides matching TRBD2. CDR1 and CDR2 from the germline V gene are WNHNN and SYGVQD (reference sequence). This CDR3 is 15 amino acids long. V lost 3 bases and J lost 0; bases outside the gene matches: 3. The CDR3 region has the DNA TGCGCCAGCAGTGATCTAGCGGTAAGCACAGATACGCAGTATTTT. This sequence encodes CASSDLAVSTDTQYF.

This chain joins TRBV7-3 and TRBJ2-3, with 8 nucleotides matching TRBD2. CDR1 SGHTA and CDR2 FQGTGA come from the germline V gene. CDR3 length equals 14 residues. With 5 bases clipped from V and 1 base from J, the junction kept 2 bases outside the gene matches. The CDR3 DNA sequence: TGTGCCAGCAGCCGGACTAGCCGCACAGATACGCAGTATTTT. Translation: CASSRTSRTDTQYF. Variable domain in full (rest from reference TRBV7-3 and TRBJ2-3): GAGVSQTPSNKVTEKGKYVELRCDPISGHTALYWYRQSLGQGPEFLIYFQGTGAADDSGLPNDRFFAVRPEGSVSTLKIQRTERGDSAVYLCASSRTSRTDTQYFGPGTRLTVL.

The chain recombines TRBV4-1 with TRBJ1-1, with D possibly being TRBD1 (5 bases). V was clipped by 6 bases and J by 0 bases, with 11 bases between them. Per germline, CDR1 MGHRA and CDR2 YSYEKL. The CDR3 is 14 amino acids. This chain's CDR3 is CASRGPLMNTEAFF. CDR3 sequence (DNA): TGCGCCAGCAGGGGGCCTCTGATGAACACTGAAGCTTTCTTT.

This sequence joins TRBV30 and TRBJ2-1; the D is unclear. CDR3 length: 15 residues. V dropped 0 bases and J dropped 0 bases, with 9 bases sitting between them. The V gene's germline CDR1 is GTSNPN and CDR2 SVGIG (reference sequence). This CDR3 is CAWSVSAGSYNEQFF. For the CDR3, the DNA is TGTGCCTGGAGTGTATCGGCAGGCTCCTACAATGAGCAGTTCTTC.

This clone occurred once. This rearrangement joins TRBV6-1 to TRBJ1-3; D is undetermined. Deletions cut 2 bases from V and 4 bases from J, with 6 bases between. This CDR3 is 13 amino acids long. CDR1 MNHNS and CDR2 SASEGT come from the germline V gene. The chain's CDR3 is CASSEQSGNTIYF. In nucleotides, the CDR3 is TGTGCCAGCAGTGAACAGTCGGGAAACACCATATATTTT.

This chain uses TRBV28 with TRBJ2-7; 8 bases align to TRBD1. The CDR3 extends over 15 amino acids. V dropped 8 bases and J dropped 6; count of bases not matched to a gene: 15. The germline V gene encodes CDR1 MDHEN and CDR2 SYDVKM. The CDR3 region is CASSGNGQGTREQYF. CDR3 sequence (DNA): TGTGCCAGCTCCGGGAATGGACAGGGTACCCGCGAGCAGTACTTC.

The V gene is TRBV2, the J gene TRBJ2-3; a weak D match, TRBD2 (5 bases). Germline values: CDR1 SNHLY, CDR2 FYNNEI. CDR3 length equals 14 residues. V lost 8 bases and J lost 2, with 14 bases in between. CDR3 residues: CASDGSPPTDTQYF. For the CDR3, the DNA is TGTGCCAGCGATGGGAGCCCCCCCACAGATACGCAGTATTTT.

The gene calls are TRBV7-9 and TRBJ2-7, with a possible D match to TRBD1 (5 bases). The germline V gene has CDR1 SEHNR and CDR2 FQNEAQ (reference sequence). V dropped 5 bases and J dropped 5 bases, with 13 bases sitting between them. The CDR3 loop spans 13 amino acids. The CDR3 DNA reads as TGTGCCAGCAGCCCCAGCTCCAGGGACGAGCAGTACTTC. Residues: CASSPSSRDEQYF.

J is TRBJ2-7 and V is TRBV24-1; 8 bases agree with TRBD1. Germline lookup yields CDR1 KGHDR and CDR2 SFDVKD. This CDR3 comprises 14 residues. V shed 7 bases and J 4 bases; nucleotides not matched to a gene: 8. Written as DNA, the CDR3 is TGTGCCACCAGCAGGACAGGGCGAGGGTACGAGCAGTACTTC. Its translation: CATSRTGRGYEQYF.

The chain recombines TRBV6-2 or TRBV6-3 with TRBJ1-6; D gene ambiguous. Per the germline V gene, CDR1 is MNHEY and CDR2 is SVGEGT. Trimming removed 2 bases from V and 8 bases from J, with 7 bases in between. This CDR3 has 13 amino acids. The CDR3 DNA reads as TGTGCCAGCAGTTACCTCGGGGATTCACCCCTCCACTTT. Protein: CASSYLGDSPLHF.

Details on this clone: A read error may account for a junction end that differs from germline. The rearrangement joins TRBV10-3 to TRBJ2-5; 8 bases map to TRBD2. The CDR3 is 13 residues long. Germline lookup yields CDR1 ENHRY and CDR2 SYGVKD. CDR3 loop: CALRAGGSETQYF. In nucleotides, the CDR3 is TGTGCCCTCAGGGCGGGAGGTTCAGAGACCCAGTACTTC.

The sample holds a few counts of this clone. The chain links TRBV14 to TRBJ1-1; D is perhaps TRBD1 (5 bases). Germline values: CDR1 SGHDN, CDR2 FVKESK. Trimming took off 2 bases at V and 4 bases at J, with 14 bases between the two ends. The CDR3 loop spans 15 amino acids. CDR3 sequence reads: CASSQRHTQGTEAFF. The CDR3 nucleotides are TGTGCCAGCAGCCAAAGACACACCCAGGGCACTGAAGCTTTCTTT. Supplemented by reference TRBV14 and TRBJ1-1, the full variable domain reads EAGVTQFPSHSVIEKGQTVTLRCDPISGHDNLYWYRRVMGKEIKFLLHFVKESKQDESGMPNNRFLAERTGGTYSTLKVQPAELEDSGVYFCASSQRHTQGTEAFFGQGTRLTVV.

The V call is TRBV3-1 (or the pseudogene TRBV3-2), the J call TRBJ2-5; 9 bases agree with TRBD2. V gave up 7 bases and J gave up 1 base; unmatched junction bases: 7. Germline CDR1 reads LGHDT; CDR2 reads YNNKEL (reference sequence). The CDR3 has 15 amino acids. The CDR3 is CASTDVAGAQETQYF. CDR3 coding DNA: TGTGCCAGCACCGACGTAGCGGGAGCCCAAGAGACCCAGTACTTC.

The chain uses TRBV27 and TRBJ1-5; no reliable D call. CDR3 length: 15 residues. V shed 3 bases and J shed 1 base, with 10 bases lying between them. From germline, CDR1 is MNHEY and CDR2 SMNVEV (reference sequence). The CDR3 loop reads CASSFQAGSNQPQHF. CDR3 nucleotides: TGTGCCAGCAGTTTCCAGGCGGGGAGCAATCAGCCCCAGCATTTT.